These T cell receptor beta chains were read from a single sample in a study of identical twins. TCRdb analysed the 5' RACE reads with MiXCR anew, one entry per CDR3 protein. The table has 750,000 to 950,000 distinct CDR3 sequences, 9% to 15% seen once. The same sample was also studied in work on yellow fever vaccine responses in identical twins.

Source material: PBMCs. Every receptor here comes from a woman aged 18-29 years in good health. The CDR3 runs from the conserved cysteine through the conserved F or W. Fields, in order: CDR3 DNA, CDR3 protein, J gene, clone size, D gene, V gene, CDR3 length. A D gene is named only where the DNA matches it firmly. The size of a clone is reported for some rows only, either as once, few or many, or as a class for expanded clones.

TGTGCCAGCAGCTTAGTGTGGGTTAGCACAGATACGCAGTATTTT | CASSLVWVSTDTQYF | TRBJ2-3 | . | . | TRBV7-2 | 15
TGCAGTGCTGCCCTTATGGACTCTGGGGCCAACGTCCTGACTTTC | CSAALMDSGANVLTF | TRBJ2-6 | few | . | TRBV20-1 | 15
TGTGCCAGCAGACGGGACAGGGGAGCAGATACGCAGTATTTT | CASRRDRGADTQYF | TRBJ2-3 | . | TRBD1 | TRBV7-8 | 14
TGTGCCACCAGTGACCCCTACTCCGGGGAGGGGGCGTACAATGAGCAGTTCTTC | CATSDPYSGEGAYNEQFF | TRBJ2-1 | many | . | TRBV24-1 | 18
TGTGCCAGCAGCTCACTAAGCGGGGCTGGGACCCAGTACTTC | CASSSLSGAGTQYF | TRBJ2-5 | few | TRBD2 | TRBV7-8 | 14
TGTGCCAGCAGCTTAGCGACCAGCGGGGTCTACAATGAGCAGTTCTTC | CASSLATSGVYNEQFF | TRBJ2-1 | . | TRBD2 | TRBV7-2 | 16
TGTGCCAGCAGTTACTCCTTGACAGGGTTAGGGCAGCCCCAGCATTTT | CASSYSLTGLGQPQHF | TRBJ1-5 | few | TRBD1 | TRBV28 | 16
TGTGCCATCAGTGAATCCAGACTAGCGGGAGGGGAGACCCAGTACTTC | CAISESRLAGGETQYF | TRBJ2-5 | . | TRBD2 | TRBV10-3 | 16
TGTGCCAGCAGTTTAAAAGGATTCCTTAAGCAGTACTTC | CASSLKGFLKQYF | TRBJ2-7 | many | . | TRBV27 | 13
TGTGCCAGCAGCCCTTCGCTAGCGGCCTACAATGAGCAGTTCTTC | CASSPSLAAYNEQFF | TRBJ2-1 | . | TRBD2 | TRBV11-3 | 15
TGTGCCAGCAGCTTATGGCCAGGGGGCTTTTCCGGGGAGCTGTTTTTT | CASSLWPGGFSGELFF | TRBJ2-2 | many | TRBD1 | TRBV12-3/TRBV12-4 | 16
TGTGCCAGCAGTCCCGGGGGGTACAATCAGCCCCAGCATTTT | CASSPGGYNQPQHF | TRBJ1-5 | few | . | TRBV6-1 | 14
TGTGCCAGCAGCCAAGAATCTGGCAGGGGATACAATTCACCCCTCCACTTT | CASSQESGRGYNSPLHF | TRBJ1-6 | few | . | TRBV3-1 | 17
TGCAGTGCTAGAGAACTAGCGGGAGGGCCATTAGGTTACAATGAGCAGTTCTTC | CSARELAGGPLGYNEQFF | TRBJ2-1 | few | TRBD2 | TRBV20-1 | 18
TGTGCCAGCAGCCAAGGGGGCGGGGTATACAATGAGCAGTTCTTC | CASSQGGGVYNEQFF | TRBJ2-1 | few | . | TRBV3-1 | 15
TGTGCCAGCAGCGTACTGGACACCGGGGAGCTGTTTTTT | CASSVLDTGELFF | TRBJ2-2 | few | . | TRBV9 | 13
TGCAGTGCTAGAGATGGCGGGGCGAACACTGAAGCTTTCTTT | CSARDGGANTEAFF | TRBJ1-1 | . | . | TRBV20-1 | 14
TGTGCCAGCAGCTCGGGACAGGGTTTCCAGCCCCAGCATTTT | CASSSGQGFQPQHF | TRBJ1-5 | few | TRBD1 | TRBV7-8 | 14
TGTGCCAGCTCTAACAGGGAGACAAACACCGGGGAGCTGTTTTTT | CASSNRETNTGELFF | TRBJ2-2 | few | . | TRBV9 | 15
TGTGCCACCAGTGATGTGGCGGGGCCCTCCTACAATGAGCAGTTCTTC | CATSDVAGPSYNEQFF | TRBJ2-1 | few | . | TRBV24-1 | 16
TGCGCCAGCAGCTGGGGACAGGGGGCTGGCACAGGAGAGACCCAGTACTTC | CASSWGQGAGTGETQYF | TRBJ2-5 | . | TRBD1 | TRBV5-1 | 17
TGCGCCAGCAGCTTGTTAGTATCCGCGAACACCGGGGAGCTGTTTTTT | CASSLLVSANTGELFF | TRBJ2-2 | . | . | TRBV5-1 | 16
TGTGCCACCAGCGTCGGACAGTTAAATTCACCCCTCCACTTT | CATSVGQLNSPLHF | TRBJ1-6 | . | . | TRBV15 | 14
TGTGCCAGCAGCACGATGGGGACCCAGTACTTC | CASSTMGTQYF | TRBJ2-5 | . | . | TRBV6-5 | 11
TGTGCCAGCAGCTTACGACCGAGCTACGAGCAGTACTTC | CASSLRPSYEQYF | TRBJ2-7 | many | . | TRBV5-6 | 13
TGCGCCAGCAGCTCAGACAGGCCAACTAATGAAAAACTGTTTTTT | CASSSDRPTNEKLFF | TRBJ1-4 | . | . | TRBV5-1 | 15
TGTGCCACCAGTTGGGGGGACGCCTACAATGAGCAGTTCTTC | CATSWGDAYNEQFF | TRBJ2-1 | few | . | TRBV24-1 | 14